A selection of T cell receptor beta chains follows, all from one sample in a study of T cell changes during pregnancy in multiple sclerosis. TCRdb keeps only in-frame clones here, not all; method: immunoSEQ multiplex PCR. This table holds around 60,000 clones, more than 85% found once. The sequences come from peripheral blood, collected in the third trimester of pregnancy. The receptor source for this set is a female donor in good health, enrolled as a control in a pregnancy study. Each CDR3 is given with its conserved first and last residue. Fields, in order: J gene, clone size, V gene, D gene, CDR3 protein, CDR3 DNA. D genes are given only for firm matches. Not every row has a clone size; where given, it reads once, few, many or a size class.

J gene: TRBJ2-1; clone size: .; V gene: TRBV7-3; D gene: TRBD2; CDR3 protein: CASSLGAGGNEQFF; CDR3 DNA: TGTGCCAGCAGCTTAGGGGCGGGAGGCAATGAGCAGTTCTTC
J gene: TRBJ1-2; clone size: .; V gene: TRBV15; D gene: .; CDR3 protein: CATSGTGGYGYTF; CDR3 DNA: TGTGCCACCAGCGGGACGGGGGGATATGGCTACACCTTC
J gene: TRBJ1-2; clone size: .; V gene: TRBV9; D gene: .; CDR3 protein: CASSPRQEYYGYTF; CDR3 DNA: TGTGCCAGCAGCCCCCGACAGGAATACTATGGCTACACCTTC
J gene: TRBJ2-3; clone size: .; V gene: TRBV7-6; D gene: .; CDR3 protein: CASSLDETDTQYF; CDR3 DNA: TGTGCCAGCAGCTTAGACGAGACAGATACGCAGTATTTT
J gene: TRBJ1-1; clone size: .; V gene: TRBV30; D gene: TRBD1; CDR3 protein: CAWSTGQGVTEAFF; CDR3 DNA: TGTGCCTGGAGTACGGGACAGGGAGTTACTGAAGCTTTCTTT
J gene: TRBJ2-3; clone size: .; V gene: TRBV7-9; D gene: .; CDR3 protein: CASSPREIDTQYF; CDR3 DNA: TGTGCCAGCTCCCCGCGCGAAATAGATACGCAGTATTTT
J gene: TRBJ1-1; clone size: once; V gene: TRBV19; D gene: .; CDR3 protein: CASSIDGRGTEAFF; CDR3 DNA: TGTGCCAGTAGTATAGACGGAAGGGGGACTGAAGCTTTCTTT
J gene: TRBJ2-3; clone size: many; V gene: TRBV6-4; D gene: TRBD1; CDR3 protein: CASSDKTGGADTQYF; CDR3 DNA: TGTGCCAGCAGTGACAAGACAGGGGGCGCAGATACGCAGTATTTT
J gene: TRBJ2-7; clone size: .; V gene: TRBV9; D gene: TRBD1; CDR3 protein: CASSVLDRANYYEQYF; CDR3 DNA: TGTGCCAGCAGCGTACTAGACAGGGCCAACTACTACGAGCAGTACTTC
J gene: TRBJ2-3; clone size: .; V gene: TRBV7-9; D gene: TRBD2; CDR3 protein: CASSLGTSGSTDTQYF; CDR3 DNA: TGTGCCAGCAGCTTAGGGACTAGCGGGAGCACAGATACGCAGTATTTT
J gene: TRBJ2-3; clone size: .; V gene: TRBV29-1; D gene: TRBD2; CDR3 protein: CSVGRLAAVTDTQYF; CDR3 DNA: TGCAGCGTGGGCCGACTAGCGGCGGTGACAGATACGCAGTATTTT
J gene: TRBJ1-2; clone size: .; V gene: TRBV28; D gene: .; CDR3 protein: CASSRGFTGGYTF; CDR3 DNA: TGTGCCAGCAGTCGGGGATTCACAGGGGGCTACACCTTC
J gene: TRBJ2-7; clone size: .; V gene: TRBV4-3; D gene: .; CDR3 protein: CASSQGPVRGESYEQYF; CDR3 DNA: TGCGCCAGCAGCCAAGGGCCGGTGCGCGGGGAGTCCTACGAGCAGTACTTC
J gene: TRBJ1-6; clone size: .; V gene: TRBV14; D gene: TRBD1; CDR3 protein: CASSHVGQAHYNSPLHF; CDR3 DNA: TGTGCCAGCAGCCACGTTGGACAGGCCCACTATAATTCACCCCTCCACTTT
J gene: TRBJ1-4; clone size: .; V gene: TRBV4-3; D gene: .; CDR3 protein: CASSQDRKQAKPKFEKLFF; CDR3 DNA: TGCGCCAGCAGCCAAGATCGAAAACAGGCCAAGCCCAAATTTGAAAAACTGTTTTTT
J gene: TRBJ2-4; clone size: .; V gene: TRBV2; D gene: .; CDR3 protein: CASSESTEGDIQYF; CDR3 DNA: TGTGCCAGCAGTGAGTCGACCGAGGGGGACATTCAGTACTTC
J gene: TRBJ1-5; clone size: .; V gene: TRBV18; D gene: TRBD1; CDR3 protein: CASSYDRGGQPQHF; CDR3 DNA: TGTGCCAGCTCATACGACAGGGGAGGACAGCCCCAGCATTTT
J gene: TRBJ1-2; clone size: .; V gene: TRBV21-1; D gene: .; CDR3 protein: CASSTRAEGWFYGYTF; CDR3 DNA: TGTGCCAGCAGCACACGGGCGGAGGGGTGGTTCTATGGCTACACCTTC
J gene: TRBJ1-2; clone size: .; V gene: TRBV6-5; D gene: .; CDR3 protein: CASRQNYGYTF; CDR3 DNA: TGTGCCAGCAGACAGAACTATGGCTACACCTTC
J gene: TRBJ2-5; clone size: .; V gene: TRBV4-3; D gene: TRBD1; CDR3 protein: CASSQGGPGGEETQYF; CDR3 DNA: TGCGCCAGCAGCCAAGGAGGGCCAGGGGGCGAAGAGACCCAGTACTTC
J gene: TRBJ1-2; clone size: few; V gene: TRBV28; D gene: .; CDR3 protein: CASSFETAIPLPAF; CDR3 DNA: TGTGCCAGCAGTTTTGAGACAGCTATTCCTCTCCCCGCCTTC
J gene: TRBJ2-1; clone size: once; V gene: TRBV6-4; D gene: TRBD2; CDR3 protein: CASSDSLREDYNEQFF; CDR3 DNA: TGTGCCAGCAGTGACTCACTGCGGGAGGACTACAATGAGCAGTTCTTC
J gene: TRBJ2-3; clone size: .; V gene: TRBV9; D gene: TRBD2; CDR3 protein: CASSPPSGRAPDTQYF; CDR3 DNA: TGTGCCAGCAGCCCCCCCAGCGGGAGAGCCCCAGATACGCAGTATTTT
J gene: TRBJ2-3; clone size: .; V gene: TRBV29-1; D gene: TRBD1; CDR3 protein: CSVEGGTGADTQYF; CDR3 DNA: TGCAGCGTTGAAGGCGGGACAGGGGCAGATACGCAGTATTTT
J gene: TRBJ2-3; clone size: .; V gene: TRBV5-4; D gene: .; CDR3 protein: CASSSLQGSPDTQYF; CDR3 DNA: TGTGCCAGCAGCTCCTTACAGGGATCCCCAGATACGCAGTATTTT
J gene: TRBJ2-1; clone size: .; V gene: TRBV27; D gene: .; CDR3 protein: CASRRRALNEQFF; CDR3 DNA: TGTGCCAGCAGGAGGCGGGCGCTCAATGAGCAGTTCTTC
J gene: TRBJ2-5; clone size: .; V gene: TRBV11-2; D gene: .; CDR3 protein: CASSVAVIAGVETQYF; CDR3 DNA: TGTGCCAGCAGCGTAGCTGTTATTGCAGGGGTAGAGACCCAGTACTTC
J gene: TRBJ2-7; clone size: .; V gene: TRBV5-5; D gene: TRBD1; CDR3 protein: CASNLRDSNYEQYF; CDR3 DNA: TGTGCCAGCAACCTCCGGGACAGTAATTACGAGCAGTACTTC
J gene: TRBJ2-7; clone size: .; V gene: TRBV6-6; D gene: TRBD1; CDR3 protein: CASRTGSSYEQYF; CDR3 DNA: TGTGCCAGCAGGACAGGGAGCTCCTACGAGCAGTACTTC
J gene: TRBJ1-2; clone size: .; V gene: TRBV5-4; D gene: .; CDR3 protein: CASSLGGGYTF; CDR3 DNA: TGTGCCAGCAGCTTAGGGGGTGGCTACACCTTC
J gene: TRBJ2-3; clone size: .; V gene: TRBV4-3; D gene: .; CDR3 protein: CASSQDYSSSTDTQYF; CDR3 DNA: TGCGCCAGCAGCCAAGATTACAGCTCTAGCACAGATACGCAGTATTTT
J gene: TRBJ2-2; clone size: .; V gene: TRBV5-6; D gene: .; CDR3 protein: CASSPQISGELFF; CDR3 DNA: TGTGCCAGCAGTCCACAGATTTCCGGGGAGCTGTTTTTT
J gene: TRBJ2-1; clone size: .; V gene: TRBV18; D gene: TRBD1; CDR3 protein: CASSHDRHRGLTYNEQFF; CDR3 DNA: TGTGCCAGCTCACACGATCGTCACAGGGGGCTCACCTACAATGAGCAGTTCTTC
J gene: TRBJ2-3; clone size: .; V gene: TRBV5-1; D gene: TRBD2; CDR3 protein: CASSLEGSGGAGDTQYF; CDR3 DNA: TGCGCCAGCAGCTTGGAGGGCAGCGGGGGGGCAGGAGATACGCAGTATTTT
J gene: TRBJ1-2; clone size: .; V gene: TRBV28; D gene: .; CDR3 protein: CASRLTENYGYTF; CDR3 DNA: TGTGCCAGCAGATTGACAGAAAACTATGGCTACACCTTC
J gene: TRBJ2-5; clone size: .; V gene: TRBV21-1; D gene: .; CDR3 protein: CASSVWDSPFSETQYF; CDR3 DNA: TGTGCCAGCAGCGTATGGGACAGCCCTTTCTCCGAGACCCAGTACTTC
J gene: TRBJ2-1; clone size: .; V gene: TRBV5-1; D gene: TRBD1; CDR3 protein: CASSPGQGLYNEQFF; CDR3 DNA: TGCGCCAGCAGCCCGGGACAGGGGCTCTACAATGAGCAGTTCTTC